The 18 T cell receptor beta chains reported below all come from one sample, sequenced in a study of T-cell memory formation after mild COVID-19. TCRdb recomputed calls from the 5' RACE reads with MiXCR, one row per CDR3 protein. The sample lists approximately 230,000 distinct CDR3 sequences, about 16% occurring once. Input material: PBMCs or a T cell subset sorted from them (not recorded which). These receptors were collected from a man aged 18 to 30 who had mild COVID-19 (a few samples of this study predate the infection). Cell type and time point are not known.

This clonotype was detected a few times. The chain uses TRBV7-2 and TRBJ1-5, with D unresolved. The CDR3 consists of 13 residues. Trimming removed 3 bases from V and 7 bases from J, with 10 bases in between. Germline values: CDR1 SGHTA, CDR2 FQGNSA. The CDR3 nucleotides read TGTGCCAGCAGCTTGGGGAGTGGGCAGCCCCAGCATTTT. The encoded protein is CASSLGSGQPQHF.

The V gene is TRBV4-2, the J gene TRBJ2-5; 12 bases align to TRBD2. The CDR3 is 16 residues long. The germline CDR1 and CDR2 sequences are LGHNA and YNFKEQ. V shed 4 bases, J shed 5 bases, and the junction held 8 bases outside the gene matches. CDR3 in DNA: TGTGCCAGCAGCCGGACTAGCGGGGTCACGGGGGAGACCCAGTACTTC. Translated, it gives CASSRTSGVTGETQYF.

This clonotype was detected ten times or more. This chain links TRBV15 with TRBJ2-2, with 11 bases matching TRBD2. This CDR3 comprises 20 residues. Trimming removed 0 bases from V and 5 bases from J; junction bases left unmatched: 14. Germline values: CDR1 LNHNV, CDR2 YYDKDF (reference sequence). The CDR3 protein is CATSRDVEVLASGGTGELFF. The DNA for the CDR3 is TGTGCCACCAGCAGAGATGTAGAGGTGTTGGCTAGCGGGGGGACCGGGGAGCTGTTTTTT.

The rearrangement uses TRBV5-1 and TRBJ1-1; D is perhaps TRBD1 (6 bases). Trimming removed 4 bases at V and 4 bases at J, with 11 bases between. This CDR3 region has 13 residues. The germline V gene has CDR1 SGHRS and CDR2 YFSETQ. This CDR3 reads CASSSGQSTEAFF. CDR3 DNA sequence: TGCGCCAGCAGCAGCGGACAGTCCACTGAAGCTTTCTTT.

V and J are TRBV7-2 and TRBJ2-2; D remains ambiguous. There are 13 residues in the CDR3. CDR1 and CDR2 (germline): SGHTA, FQGNSA. The V and J ends lost 6 bases and 12 bases respectively, with 17 bases between them. The CDR3 nucleotides are TGTGCCAGCAGGACCCCCCCCGGAGACCAGCTGTTTTTT. Amino acid sequence: CASRTPPGDQLFF.

This chain joins TRBV5-1 and TRBJ1-2; TRBD1 aligns across 8 bases. In germline, CDR1 is SGHRS, CDR2 YFSETQ. The J segment lost 4 bases and the V segment lost 3 bases, leaving 5 bases of the junction unmatched. The length of the CDR3 is 14 residues. The CDR3 here is CASSSTGQAYGYTF. The CDR3 bases are TGCGCCAGCAGCTCAACGGGACAGGCCTATGGCTACACCTTC.

The V gene is TRBV4-3, the J gene TRBJ2-7, with D tentatively TRBD1 or TRBD2 (5 bases each). V lost 3 bases and J 2 bases, leaving 23 bases between the germline ends. Looked up from germline, CDR1 is LGHNA and CDR2 is YSLEER. This CDR3 contains 18 residues. The CDR3 sequence: CASSQAPPGPGRTYEQYF. The CDR3 DNA reads TGCGCCAGCAGCCAGGCTCCCCCGGGGCCGGGGCGCACCTACGAGCAGTACTTC.

A few counts support this clonotype. The CDR3 sequence: CASSDRGFVSGELFF. The CDR3, as DNA: TGTGCCAGCAGTGACAGGGGATTCGTGAGCGGGGAGCTGTTTTTT. The chain is built from TRBV12-3 or TRBV12-4 and TRBJ2-2; TRBD1 matches 8 bases. The CDR3 spans 15 residues. With V trimmed by 5 bases and J by 7 bases, 9 bases remained unmatched.

This clonotype was detected only a few times. The chain has TRBV4-3 and TRBJ1-2; D gene unclear. CDR1 and CDR2 from the germline V gene are LGHNA and YSLEER. The ends were cut back, 0 bases at V and 2 bases at J, with 10 bases in the middle. This CDR3 spans 15 amino acids. For the CDR3, the DNA is TGCGCCAGCAGCCAAGATAATAGGGTGAACTATGGCTACACCTTC. Its protein product is CASSQDNRVNYGYTF.

This chain connects TRBV11-2 to TRBJ1-1; no reliable D call. Germline V CDR1 and CDR2: SGHAT, FQNNGV. Trimming cost V 2 bases and J 7 bases, with 14 bases left between them. This CDR3 is built from 14 residues. The CDR3 bases are TGTGCCAGCAGCTTAATTTCAGGAAGGCTTGAAGCTTTCTTT. This codes for CASSLISGRLEAFF.

The chain recombines TRBV25-1 with TRBJ2-3, with TRBD2 identical over 11 bases. The CDR3 runs to 14 residues. The V segment lost 4 bases and the J segment 7 bases; nucleotides outside the gene matches: 4. Germline assignment: CDR1 MGHDK and CDR2 SYGVNS. The CDR3 loop reads CASSGGTSGHTQYF. CDR3 DNA sequence: TGTGCCAGCAGTGGAGGGACTAGCGGCCATACGCAGTATTTT.

The chain links TRBV20-1 to TRBJ1-2; no clear D gene. The germline V gene has CDR1 DFQATT and CDR2 SNEGSKA (reference sequence). This CDR3 has 13 residues. Trimming pared 0 bases from V and 5 bases from J, leaving 10 bases between. The CDR3 bases are TGCAGTGCTAGAGATCCCCAGTTGTATGGCTACACCTTC. Protein: CSARDPQLYGYTF.

This clonotype was counted at least ten times. The chain carries TRBV12-3 or TRBV12-4 and TRBJ2-7; tentative D call: TRBD2 (6 bases). V dropped 6 bases and J dropped 6 bases, with 15 bases sitting between them. The CDR3 is 13 residues long. CDR3 loop: CASSTLRGIEQYF. CDR3 coding DNA: TGTGCCAGCAGCACACTGCGGGGTATCGAGCAGTACTTC.

The gene calls are TRBV6-2 or TRBV6-3 and TRBJ1-2; D might be TRBD1 (5 bases). This CDR3 region has 14 residues. V was shortened by 2 bases and J by 4 bases, with 11 bases between the two germline ends. From germline, CDR1 is MNHEY and CDR2 SVGEGT. The CDR3 protein is CASSYEGDGYGYTF. The CDR3 DNA reads TGTGCCAGCAGTTACGAAGGGGATGGCTATGGCTACACCTTC.

The chain combines TRBV7-9 with TRBJ2-3; D gene uncertain. This CDR3 has 17 amino acids. Germline lookup yields CDR1 SEHNR and CDR2 FQNEAQ (reference sequence). The germline V and J ends were trimmed by 0 bases and 4 bases, with 17 bases remaining between them. CDR3 coding DNA: TGTGCCAGCAGCTTAGCAGAGGCCGCCCACAGCCCAGATACGCAGTATTTT. This codes for CASSLAEAAHSPDTQYF. The full variable domain, in which reference TRBV7-9 and TRBJ2-3 provide the parts outside the CDR3, is DTGVSQNPRHKITKRGQNVTFRCDPISEHNRLYWYRQTLGQGPEFLTYFQNEAQLEKSRLLSDRFSAERPKGSFSTLEIQRTEQGDSAMYLCASSLAEAAHSPDTQYFGPGTRLTVL.

This clonotype occurred a few times. J is TRBJ2-2 and V is TRBV2; the D gene is possibly TRBD2 (6 bases). CDR1 and CDR2 (germline): SNHLY, FYNNEI. Trimming removed 7 bases at V and 0 bases at J, with 12 bases between. The CDR3 runs to 15 residues. This CDR3 is CASKEGNPNTGELFF. As DNA, the CDR3 is TGTGCCAGCAAGGAGGGAAACCCGAACACCGGGGAGCTGTTTTTT.

This clonotype was recorded at least ten times. The J gene is TRBJ2-2, the V gene TRBV7-6; D uncertain. CDR1 and CDR2 (germline): SGHVS, FNYEAQ. V was clipped by 2 bases and J by 0 bases, with 10 bases between them. The CDR3 runs to 16 residues. The CDR3 sequence: CASSLYGGANTGELFF. The CDR3 DNA is TGTGCCAGCAGCTTATATGGCGGAGCGAACACCGGGGAGCTGTTTTTT.

This clonotype has only a few counts. The rearrangement joins TRBV11-2 to TRBJ2-3; D is possibly TRBD1 (6 bases). Germline V lookup: CDR1 SGHAT, CDR2 FQNNGV. Trimming left V 4 bases short and J 2 bases short, with 16 bases between. The CDR3 extends over 16 amino acids. The CDR3 sequence is CASSSRAGDVTDTQYF. Here the CDR3 DNA reads TGTGCCAGCAGCTCGCGGGCAGGGGATGTCACAGATACGCAGTATTTT.